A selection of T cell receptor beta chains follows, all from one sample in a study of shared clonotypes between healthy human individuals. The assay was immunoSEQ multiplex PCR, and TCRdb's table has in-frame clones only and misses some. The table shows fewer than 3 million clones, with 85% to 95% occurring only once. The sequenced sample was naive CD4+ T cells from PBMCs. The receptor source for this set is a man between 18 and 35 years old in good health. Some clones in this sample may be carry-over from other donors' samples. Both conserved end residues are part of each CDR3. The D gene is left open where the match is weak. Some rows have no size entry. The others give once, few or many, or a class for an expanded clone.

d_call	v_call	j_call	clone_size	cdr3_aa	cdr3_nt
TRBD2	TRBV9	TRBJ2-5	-	CASSRQPSGGETQYF	TGTGCCAGCAGCCGCCAACCTAGCGGGGGAGAGACCCAGTACTTC
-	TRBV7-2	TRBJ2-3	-	CASSSNRAPFNTQYF	TGTGCCAGCAGCTCTAACCGGGCACCCTTTAATACGCAGTATTTT
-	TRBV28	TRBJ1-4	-	CASRPGGRNEKLFF	TGTGCCAGCAGACCCGGGGGCAGGAATGAAAAACTGTTTTTT
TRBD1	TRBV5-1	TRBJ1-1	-	CASSLTGTGPGAFF	TGCGCCAGCAGCTTAACCGGGACAGGGCCAGGAGCTTTCTTT
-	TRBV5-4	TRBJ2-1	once	CASSLDMGEQFF	TGTGCCAGCAGCTTGGATATGGGTGAGCAGTTCTTC
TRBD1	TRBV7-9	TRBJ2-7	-	CASSRRGQGYEQYF	TGTGCCAGCAGCCGCAGGGGACAGGGCTACGAGCAGTACTTC
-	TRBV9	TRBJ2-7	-	CASSVSGFSYEQYF	TGTGCCAGCAGCGTATCTGGGTTCTCCTACGAGCAGTACTTC
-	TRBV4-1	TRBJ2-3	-	CASSQDASVDTQYF	TGCGCCAGCAGCCAAGATGCCTCAGTGGATACGCAGTATTTT
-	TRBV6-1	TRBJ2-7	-	CASSEGSRDLYEQYF	TGTGCCAGCAGTGAAGGGTCGAGGGACCTCTACGAGCAGTACTTC
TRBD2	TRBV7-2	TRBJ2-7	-	CASSLRTSGRTYEQYF	TGTGCCAGCAGCCTAAGGACTAGCGGGAGAACCTACGAGCAGTACTTC
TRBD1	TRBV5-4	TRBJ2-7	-	CASSRQGPMDEQYF	TGTGCCAGCAGCCGACAGGGCCCTATGGACGAGCAGTACTTC
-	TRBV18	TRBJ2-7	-	CASSPPGGSASYEQYF	TGTGCCAGCTCACCTCCCGGGGGATCTGCATCCTACGAGCAGTACTTC
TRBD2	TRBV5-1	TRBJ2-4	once	CASSLVAGWDIQYF	TGCGCCAGCAGCTTGGTAGCGGGATGGGACATTCAGTACTTC
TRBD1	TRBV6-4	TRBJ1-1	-	CASRPGTGGNTEAFF	TGTGCCAGCAGGCCCGGGACAGGAGGGAACACTGAAGCTTTCTTT
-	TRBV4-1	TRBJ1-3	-	CASSQAPTGVSGNTIYF	TGCGCCAGCAGCCAAGCCCCCACAGGTGTCTCTGGAAACACCATATATTTT
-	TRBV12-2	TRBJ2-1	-	CASRSHLDSGPPTYNEQFF	TGTGCAAGTCGCTCCCACCTGGACAGCGGGCCTCCCACCTACAATGAGCAGTTCTTC
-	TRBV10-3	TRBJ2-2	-	CAITGTSSGELFF	TGTGCCATCACTGGGACTTCGTCCGGGGAGCTGTTTTTT
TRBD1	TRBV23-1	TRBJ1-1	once	CASKGRPEQGAAWMNTEAFF	TGCGCCAGCAAAGGGCGACCCGAACAGGGGGCTGCTTGGATGAACACTGAAGCTTTCTTT
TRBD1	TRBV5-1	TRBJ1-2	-	CASSLLTGQGSYGYTF	TGCGCCAGCAGCTTGTTGACGGGACAGGGATCCTATGGCTACACCTTC
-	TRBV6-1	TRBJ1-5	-	CASSVFSQSNQPQHF	TGTGCCAGCAGTGTTTTCTCACAGAGCAATCAGCCCCAGCATTTT
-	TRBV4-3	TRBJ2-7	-	CASSHNREESYEQYF	TGCGCCAGCAGCCATAACAGGGAAGAATCCTACGAGCAGTACTTC
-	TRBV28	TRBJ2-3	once	CASTARPGEADTQYF	TGTGCCAGCACCGCCCGCCCAGGGGAGGCAGATACGCAGTATTTT
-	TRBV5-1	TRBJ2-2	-	CASGAGSYTGELFF	TGCGCCAGCGGCGCAGGATCTTACACCGGGGAGCTGTTTTTT
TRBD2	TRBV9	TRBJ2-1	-	CASSVSSSGPSYNEQFF	TGTGCCAGCAGCGTATCCTCTAGCGGGCCCTCCTACAATGAGCAGTTCTTC